The rows below give T cell receptor beta chains drawn from one sample of a study of CD8+ T cells in alopecia areata. Profiled with immunoSEQ multiplex PCR; TCRdb holds only in-frame clones, not every one. The sample contains approximately 200,000 clones, around 56% of which appear only once. The sequences come from CD4+ T cells sorted from blood, collected at week 4, from a patient treated with tofacitinib. All receptors come from a human donor with alopecia areata. Each CDR3 is given with its conserved first and last residue. D genes are given only for firm matches. Rows give clone size only sometimes, using once, few, many, or a class for an expanded clone.

>once|NA|TRBJ2-5|TRBV29-1
CSVGSRLAETQYF
TGCAGCGTTGGTAGTAGGCTGGCGGAGACCCAGTACTTC
>NA|NA|TRBJ1-2|TRBV30
CAWRGRVRLGYTF
TGTGCCTGGAGAGGACGTGTCCGGCTGGGCTACACCTTC
>NA|TRBD1|TRBJ2-7|TRBV27
CASSRPGQLSYEQYF
TGTGCCAGCAGTCGACCGGGACAGTTATCCTACGAGCAGTACTTC
>NA|NA|TRBJ2-7|TRBV25-1
CASSDVYEQYF
TGTGCCAGCAGTGACGTCTACGAGCAGTACTTC
>few|NA|TRBJ1-1|TRBV28
CASYKQGHTEAFF
TGTGCCAGCTACAAACAGGGACACACTGAAGCTTTCTTT
>few|NA|TRBJ2-3|TRBV18
CASSQGLSTDTQYF
TGTGCCAGCTCACAGGGTCTGAGCACAGATACGCAGTATTTT
>NA|TRBD1|TRBJ1-2|TRBV4-1
CASSHPDRAGYGYTF
TGCGCCAGCAGCCACCCGGACAGGGCCGGCTATGGCTACACCTTC
>few|NA|TRBJ2-5|TRBV30
CAWSRGSGLKETQYF
TGTGCCTGGAGTCGGGGCTCGGGGTTAAAAGAGACCCAGTACTTC
>NA|NA|TRBJ1-1|TRBV6-5
CASSYRGTNTEAFF
TGTGCCAGCAGTTACCGAGGGACGAACACTGAAGCTTTCTTT
>few|NA|TRBJ1-1|TRBV5-4
CASSPDSRSTEAFF
TGTGCCAGCAGCCCGGACTCAAGGAGCACTGAAGCTTTCTTT
>NA|NA|TRBJ2-3|TRBV30
CAWRPQGANTQYF
TGTGCCTGGAGGCCCCAGGGCGCTAATACGCAGTATTTT
>few|NA|TRBJ1-2|TRBV5-1
CASSSNLGPRGGYTF
TGCGCCAGCAGCTCCAATCTTGGACCGCGCGGCGGCTACACCTTC
>NA|NA|TRBJ1-1|TRBV29-1
CSVGGLTTEAFF
TGCAGCGTTGGGGGCCTAACGACTGAAGCTTTCTTT
>few|NA|TRBJ2-7|TRBV7-6
CASSFQEQYF
TGTGCCAGCAGCTTTCAGGAGCAGTACTTC
>NA|NA|TRBJ1-1|TRBV6-5
CATFRGEAFF
TGTGCCACCTTCCGTGGTGAAGCTTTCTTT
>NA|NA|TRBJ1-2|TRBV9
CASSVALGAKGYTF
TGTGCCAGCAGCGTAGCTCTGGGGGCTAAGGGCTACACCTTC
>NA|NA|TRBJ1-5|TRBV27
CASSLNRGVQPQHF
TGTGCCAGCAGTTTAAATAGGGGGGTACAGCCCCAGCATTTT
>NA|NA|TRBJ2-5|TRBV30
CAWSSRETQYF
TGTGCCTGGAGCTCGAGGGAGACCCAGTACTTC
>few|NA|TRBJ2-2|TRBV14
CASSQKRLGATGELFF
TGTGCCAGCAGCCAGAAAAGGCTCGGGGCCACCGGGGAGCTGTTTTTT
>NA|TRBD2|TRBJ2-1|TRBV30
CAWSVTSGMKQFF
TGTGCCTGGAGTGTGACTAGCGGGATGAAGCAGTTCTTC
>NA|NA|TRBJ2-5|TRBV5-1
CASSSVQETQYF
TGCGCCAGCAGCTCTGTGCAAGAGACCCAGTACTTC
>NA|TRBD2|TRBJ2-2|TRBV4-2
CASSQAASGGAAGELFF
TGTGCCAGCAGCCAAGCGGCTAGCGGGGGGGCGGCCGGGGAGCTGTTTTTT
>NA|NA|TRBJ1-1|TRBV29-1
CSAMTPVDTEAFF
TGCAGCGCAATGACCCCGGTGGACACTGAAGCTTTCTTT
>NA|NA|TRBJ2-1|TRBV30
CAWSVLGAYSDEQFF
TGTGCCTGGAGTGTACTAGGGGCCTATAGTGATGAGCAGTTCTTC
>once|TRBD1|TRBJ1-1|TRBV6-5
CASSYTLGQGNTEAFF
TGTGCCAGCAGTTACACCCTGGGACAGGGGAACACTGAAGCTTTCTTT
>NA|NA|TRBJ2-3|TRBV27
CASRNLQGRDTQYF
TGTGCCAGCAGGAATCTACAGGGTCGGGATACGCAGTATTTT